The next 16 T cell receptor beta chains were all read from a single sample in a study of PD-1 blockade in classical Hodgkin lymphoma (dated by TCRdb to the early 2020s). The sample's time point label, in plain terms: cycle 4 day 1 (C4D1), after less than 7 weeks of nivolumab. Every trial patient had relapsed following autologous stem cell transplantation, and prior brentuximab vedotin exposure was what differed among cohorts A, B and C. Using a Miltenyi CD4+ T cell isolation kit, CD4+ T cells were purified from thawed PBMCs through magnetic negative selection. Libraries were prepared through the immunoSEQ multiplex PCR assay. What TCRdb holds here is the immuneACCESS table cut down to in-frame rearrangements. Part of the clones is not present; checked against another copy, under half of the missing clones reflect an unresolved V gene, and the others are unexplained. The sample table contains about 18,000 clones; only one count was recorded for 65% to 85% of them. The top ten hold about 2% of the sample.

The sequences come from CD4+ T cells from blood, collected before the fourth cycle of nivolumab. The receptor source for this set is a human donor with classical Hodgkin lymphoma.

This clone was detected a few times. The CDR3, as DNA: TGTGCCACCATGCAGGGGGCTGGTGAGACCCAGTACTTC. It is translated as CATMQGAGETQYF. The chain uses TRBV15 and TRBJ2-5, with TRBD1 matching over 8 bases. Germline V gene data show CDR1 as LNHNV and CDR2 as YYDKDF (reference sequence). This CDR3 is built from 13 residues. Losses at the gene ends were 7 bases for V and 5 bases for J; bases not matched to a gene: 6.

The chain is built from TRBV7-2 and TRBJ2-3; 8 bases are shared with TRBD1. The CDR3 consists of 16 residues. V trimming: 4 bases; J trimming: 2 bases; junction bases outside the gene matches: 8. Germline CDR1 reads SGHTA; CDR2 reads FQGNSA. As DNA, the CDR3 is TGTGCCAGCAGCTCCGGACAGGGTCTCTTCACAGATACGCAGTATTTT. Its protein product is CASSSGQGLFTDTQYF.

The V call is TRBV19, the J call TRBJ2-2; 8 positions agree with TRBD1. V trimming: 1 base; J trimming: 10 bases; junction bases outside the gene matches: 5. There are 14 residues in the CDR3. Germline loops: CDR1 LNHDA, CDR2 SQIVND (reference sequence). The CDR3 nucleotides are TGTGCCAGTAGTATAGCGGCAGGGGGCGTGGAGCTGTTTTTT. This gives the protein CASSIAAGGVELFF.

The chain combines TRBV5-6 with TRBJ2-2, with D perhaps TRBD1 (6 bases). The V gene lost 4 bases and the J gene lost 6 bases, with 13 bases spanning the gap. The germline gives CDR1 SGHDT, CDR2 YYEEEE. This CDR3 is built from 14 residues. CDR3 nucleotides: TGTGCCAGCAGCCTACAGGGTGGGTCCGGGGAGCTGTTTTTT. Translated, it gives CASSLQGGSGELFF.

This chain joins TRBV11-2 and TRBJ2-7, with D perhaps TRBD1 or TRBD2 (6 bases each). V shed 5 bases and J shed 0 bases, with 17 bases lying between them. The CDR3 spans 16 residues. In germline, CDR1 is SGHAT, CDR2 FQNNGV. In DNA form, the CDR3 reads TGTGCCAGCAGCCGCGGGGACATAACGAGCTCCTACGAGCAGTACTTC. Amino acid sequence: CASSRGDITSSYEQYF.

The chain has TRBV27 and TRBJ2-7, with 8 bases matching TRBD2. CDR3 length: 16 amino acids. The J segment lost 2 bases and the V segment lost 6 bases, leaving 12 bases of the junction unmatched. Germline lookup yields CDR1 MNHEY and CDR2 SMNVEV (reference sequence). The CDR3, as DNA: TGTGCCAGCAGCACTAGGGTCCGGGAGGGAGCCTACGAGCAGTACTTC. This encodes CASSTRVREGAYEQYF.

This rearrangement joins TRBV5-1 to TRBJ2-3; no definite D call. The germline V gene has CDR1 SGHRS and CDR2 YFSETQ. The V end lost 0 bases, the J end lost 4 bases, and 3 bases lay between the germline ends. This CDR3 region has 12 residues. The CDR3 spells CASSLVPDTQYF. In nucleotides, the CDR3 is TGCGCCAGCAGCTTGGTTCCAGATACGCAGTATTTT.

This chain's CDR3 is CASSLVGLGDEKLFF. CDR3 nucleotide sequence: TGTGCCAGCAGTTTAGTGGGTTTGGGGGATGAAAAACTGTTTTTT. The rearrangement joins TRBV27 to TRBJ1-4; TRBD1 might be the D (5 bases). CDR1 is MNHEY, CDR2 SMNVEV, per germline (reference sequence). Trimming shortened V by 2 bases and J by 6 bases, and 13 bases separated the two germline ends. This CDR3 contains 15 residues. The complete variable domain, with remaining parts taken from reference TRBV27 and TRBJ1-4, reads EAQVTQNPRYLITVTGKKLTVTCSQNMNHEYMSWYRQDPGLGLRQIYYSMNVEVTDKGDVPEGYKVSRKEKRNFPLILESPSPNQTSLYFCASSLVGLGDEKLFFGSGTQLSVL.

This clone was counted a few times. CDR3 in amino acids: CASSGLGTF. Written as DNA, the CDR3 is TGTGCCAGCAGCGGGTTGGGGACCTTC. The gene calls are TRBV9 and TRBJ1-2; D remains ambiguous. The V gene lost 3 bases and the J gene lost 14 bases, with 8 bases spanning the gap. Germline values: CDR1 SGDLS, CDR2 YYNGEE. The CDR3 is 9 amino acids.

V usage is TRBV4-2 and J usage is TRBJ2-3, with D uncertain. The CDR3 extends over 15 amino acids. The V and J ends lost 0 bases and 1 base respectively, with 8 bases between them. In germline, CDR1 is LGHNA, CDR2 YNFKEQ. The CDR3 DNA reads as TGTGCCAGCAGCCAAGACGTGACACGCACAGATACGCAGTATTTT. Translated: CASSQDVTRTDTQYF.

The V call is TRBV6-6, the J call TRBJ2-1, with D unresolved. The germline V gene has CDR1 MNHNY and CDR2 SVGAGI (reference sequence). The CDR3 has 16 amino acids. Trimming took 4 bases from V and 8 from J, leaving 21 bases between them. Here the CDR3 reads CASSSRWQRRGDEQFF. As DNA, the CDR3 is TGTGCCAGCAGTTCCCGTTGGCAGAGGAGAGGCGATGAGCAGTTCTTC.

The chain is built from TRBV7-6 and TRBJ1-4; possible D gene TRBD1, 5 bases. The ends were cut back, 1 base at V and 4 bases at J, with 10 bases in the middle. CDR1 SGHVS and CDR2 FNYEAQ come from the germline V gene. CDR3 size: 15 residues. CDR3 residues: CASSLDRRYNEKLFF. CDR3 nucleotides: TGTGCCAGCAGCTTAGACAGGCGATATAATGAAAAACTGTTTTTT.

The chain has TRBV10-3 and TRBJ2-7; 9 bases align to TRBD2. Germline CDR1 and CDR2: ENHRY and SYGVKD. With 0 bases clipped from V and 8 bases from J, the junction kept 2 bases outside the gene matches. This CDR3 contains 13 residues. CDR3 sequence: CAISESSGSQQYF. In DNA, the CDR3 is TGTGCCATCAGTGAGTCTAGCGGGAGTCAGCAGTACTTC.

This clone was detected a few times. The CDR3 DNA reads TGCGCCAGCAGCCGGGACAGGGATAACATTCAGTACTTC. It codes for CASSRDRDNIQYF. The chain carries TRBV10-1 and TRBJ2-4, with 9 positions matching TRBD1. The CDR3 has 13 residues. Germline trimming cut 6 bases from V and 7 bases from J; bases unmatched to any gene: 4. CDR1 WNHNN and CDR2 SYGVQD come from the germline V gene (reference sequence).

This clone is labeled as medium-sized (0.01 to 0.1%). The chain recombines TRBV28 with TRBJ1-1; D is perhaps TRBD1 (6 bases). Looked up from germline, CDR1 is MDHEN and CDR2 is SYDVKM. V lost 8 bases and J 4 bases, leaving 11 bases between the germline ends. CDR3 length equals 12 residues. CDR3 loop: CASLQGGTEAFF. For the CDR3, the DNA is TGTGCCAGCCTACAGGGAGGCACTGAAGCTTTCTTT.

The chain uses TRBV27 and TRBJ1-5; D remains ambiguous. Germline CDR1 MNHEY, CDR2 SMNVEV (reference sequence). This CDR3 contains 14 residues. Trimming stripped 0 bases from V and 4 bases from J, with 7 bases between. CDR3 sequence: CASSLSDGNQPQHF. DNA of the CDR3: TGTGCCAGCAGTTTATCGGACGGTAATCAGCCCCAGCATTTT.